This T cell receptor beta chain was observed in a study of T cell responses to AZD1222 COVID-19 vaccine. The protocol was immunoSEQ multiplex PCR, while the TCRdb copy is restricted to in-frame clones and leaves out a portion. The sample has more than 85,000 clones, approximately 87% seen once; the top ten hold under 4%. The CDR3 contains 16 residues. From germline, CDR1 is LGHDT and CDR2 YNNKEL (reference sequence). V was pared by 0 bases and J by 7 bases, with 8 bases of the junction left unmatched. The V gene is TRBV3-1 (or the pseudogene TRBV3-2), the J gene TRBJ2-1; 8 bases agree with TRBD2. The clonotype comes from an adult in good health. This specimen was peripheral blood, taken on day 0 of AZD1222 vaccination. The CDR3 reads CASSQDPSGGRNEQFF. CDR3 nucleotides: TGTGCCAGCAGCCAAGATCCCAGCGGGGGAAGAAATGAGCAGTTCTTC.